Following are 26 T cell receptor beta chains from one sample sequenced in a study of regulatory T cells in long-lasting Graves disease. Investigators prepared the TCR beta libraries by applying iRepertoire HTBI primers and Arm-PCR of CDR3 regions. TCRdb ran MiXCR on the multiplex PCR reads and lists one entry per CDR3 protein. Among about 560,000 distinct CDR3 sequences, approximately 16% were seen once, and the ten largest hold about 12%. Stated time point: newly diagnosed GD, antithyroid drugs for less than 3 months. After RNA was extracted from PBMCs, the TCR library was made from it. These data are also associated with another study on T cells in Graves' hyperthyroidism and ophthalmopathy.

Specimen: peripheral blood mononuclear cells (PBMCs), collected at new diagnosis, from a patient treated with antithyroid drugs. These receptors were obtained from a young man with Graves disease.

The chain has TRBV12-3 or TRBV12-4 and TRBJ2-7; D is possibly TRBD2 (8 bases). The V end lost 6 bases, the J end lost 5 bases, and 26 bases lay between the germline ends. This CDR3 spans 17 amino acids. CDR3 nucleotide sequence: TGTGCCAGCAGCCCCGGGAGGGGGCGACTTCGTGGGGACGAGCAGTACTTC. Translated: CASSPGRGRLRGDEQYF.

Ten or more counts support this clonotype. The chain carries TRBV20-1 and TRBJ2-7, with 8 bases lining up with TRBD2. Per the germline V gene, CDR1 is DFQATT and CDR2 is SNEGSKA (reference sequence). Germline trimming cut 0 bases from V and 5 bases from J; bases unmatched to any gene: 9. The CDR3 spans 15 residues. CDR3 amino acids: CSARDSPAGVDEQYF. CDR3 sequence (DNA): TGCAGTGCTAGAGATTCCCCAGCGGGAGTGGACGAGCAGTACTTC.

The genes are TRBV9 and TRBJ2-1, with D perhaps TRBD2 (6 bases). The germline V gene has CDR1 SGDLS and CDR2 YYNGEE. The CDR3 extends over 16 amino acids. V lost 3 bases and J 0 bases, leaving 13 bases between the germline ends. The CDR3 DNA reads TGTGCCAGCAGCGGCGGGGAGTTCCGCTCCTACAATGAGCAGTTCTTC. Translating it yields CASSGGEFRSYNEQFF.

The J gene is TRBJ2-3, the V gene TRBV6-5, with 9 bases matching TRBD2. Unmatched junction bases numbered 8, after V lost 2 bases and J lost 2 bases. Germline assignment: CDR1 MNHEY and CDR2 SVGAGI. The CDR3 consists of 17 residues. CDR3 residues: CASSYRPLAGTTDTQYF. The CDR3 DNA is TGTGCCAGCAGTTACCGCCCGCTAGCGGGGACCACAGATACGCAGTATTTT.

This clonotype has more than one count but fewer than ten. The chain employs TRBV9 and TRBJ1-1; D gene ambiguous. CDR1 SGDLS and CDR2 YYNGEE come from the germline V gene. With 4 bases removed from V and 7 bases from J, the gap between germline ends came to 14 bases. The CDR3 is 13 amino acids. CDR3 residues: CASSPRQYGEAFF. CDR3 nucleotides: TGTGCCAGCAGCCCCAGACAATATGGTGAAGCTTTCTTT.

Ten or more counts support this clonotype. The chain recombines TRBV12-3 or TRBV12-4 with TRBJ2-3; TRBD2 agrees at 14 bases. V lost 5 bases, J lost 6 bases, and 4 bases stayed unmatched. There are 15 residues in the CDR3. CDR3 coding DNA: TGTGCCAGCAGTCAACGGACTAGCGGGAGGGATACGCAGTATTTT. This sequence encodes CASSQRTSGRDTQYF.

The rearrangement joins TRBV7-9 to TRBJ2-1; D is unclear. CDR3 length equals 13 residues. The ends were cut back, 5 bases at V and 9 bases at J, with 14 bases in the middle. The germline V gene has CDR1 SEHNR and CDR2 FQNEAQ (reference sequence). CDR3 protein: CASSPTLGSEQFF. Here the CDR3 DNA reads TGTGCCAGCAGCCCCACGTTGGGTAGTGAGCAGTTCTTC. The variable domain in full, completed from reference TRBV7-9 and TRBJ2-1, reads DTGVSQNPRHKITKRGQNVTFRCDPISEHNRLYWYRQTLGQGPEFLTYFQNEAQLEKSRLLSDRFSAERPKGSFSTLEIQRTEQGDSAMYLCASSPTLGSEQFFGPGTRLTVL.

Only a few counts were recorded for this clonotype. The chain joins TRBV3-1 to TRBJ2-1, with 7 bases lining up with TRBD2. In germline, CDR1 is LGHDT, CDR2 YNNKEL (reference sequence). The ends lost 3 bases at V and 8 bases at J; junction bases unmatched: 10. CDR3 length equals 15 residues. The CDR3 sequence: CASSHLATSDDEQFF. In DNA form, the CDR3 reads TGTGCCAGCAGCCATTTAGCCACTAGCGACGATGAGCAGTTCTTC.

This clonotype was observed a handful of times. The chain uses TRBV29-1 and TRBJ2-1; D is undetermined. CDR3 length equals 15 residues. CDR1 is SQVTM and CDR2 is ANQGSEA in the germline V gene. V was pared by 4 bases and J by 5 bases, with 18 bases between. The CDR3 DNA is TGCAGCGTTGTACGGCACCTCGGGTCGAACAATGAGCAGTTCTTC. This codes for CSVVRHLGSNNEQFF.

At least ten counts were recorded for this clonotype. CDR3 coding DNA: TGCAGTGCTTGGAGGACAGGGCAGGAGACCCAGTACTTC. Its protein product is CSAWRTGQETQYF. V usage is TRBV20-1 and J usage is TRBJ2-5; 8 bases map to TRBD1. V was pared by 5 bases and J by 5 bases, with 7 bases of the junction left unmatched. Per the germline V gene, CDR1 is DFQATT and CDR2 is SNEGSKA (reference sequence). This CDR3 has 13 amino acids.

This clonotype was counted a few times. The rearrangement uses TRBV27 and TRBJ2-5; D may be TRBD1 or TRBD2 (5 bases each). CDR3 length: 14 amino acids. V was pared by 5 bases and J by 3 bases, with 13 bases between. Germline assignment: CDR1 MNHEY and CDR2 SMNVEV (reference sequence). CDR3 DNA: TGTGCCAGCAGTCCCCGGGGCCTTAAAGAGACCCAGTACTTC. Translating gives CASSPRGLKETQYF.

The sample holds many counts of this clonotype. V is TRBV5-1 and J is TRBJ2-1, with D perhaps matching TRBD1 or TRBD2 (6 bases each). The CDR3 spans 14 residues. Germline values: CDR1 SGHRS, CDR2 YFSETQ. Between the trimmed V and J ends, which lost 4 bases and 8 bases, there was a span of 16 bases. Written as DNA, the CDR3 is TGCGCCAGCAGCAAAGGAGGGACAAGGGATGAGCAGTTCTTC. Translated: CASSKGGTRDEQFF.

This clonotype was found a few times. The chain joins TRBV13 to TRBJ2-7; the D gene is possibly TRBD2 (6 bases). This CDR3 region has 16 residues. V gave up 2 bases and J gave up 5 bases, with 19 bases separating them. The germline CDR1 and CDR2 sequences are PRHDT and FYEKMQ (reference sequence). CDR3: CASSLFPGLPPHEQYF. DNA for the CDR3: TGTGCCAGCAGCTTATTTCCGGGACTCCCGCCGCACGAGCAGTACTTC.

This clonotype came up a few times. The V gene is TRBV5-1, the J gene TRBJ2-5, with D perhaps given as TRBD1 or TRBD2 (6 bases each). V was clipped by 0 bases and J by 1 base, with 13 bases between them. CDR1 is SGHRS, CDR2 YFSETQ, per germline. The CDR3 length is 16 residues. The CDR3 DNA reads TGCGCCAGCAGCTTGGGTGGGGGGCTGAGCCAAGAGACCCAGTACTTC. This encodes CASSLGGGLSQETQYF.

This clonotype occurred a few times. This may come from a read error, since a much larger clone is one base off. This rearrangement joins TRBV2 to TRBJ2-1; the match to TRBD2 covers 7 bases. The CDR3 sequence is 13 residues long. J was trimmed by 5 bases and V by 6 bases; bases with no gene match: 4. The germline gives CDR1 SNHLY, CDR2 FYNNEI. CDR3 in DNA: TGTGCCAGCAGGGCTAGCGGACACAATGAGCAGTTCTTC. Translated, it gives CASRASGHNEQFF.

This sequence joins TRBV30 and TRBJ2-7; possible D gene TRBD1, 6 bases. The CDR3 contains 15 residues. CDR1 is GTSNPN and CDR2 is SVGIG in the germline V gene (reference sequence). V lost 4 bases to trimming and J lost 2 bases, with 18 bases between them. This chain's CDR3 is CAWTLPRDTTYEQYF. DNA of the CDR3: TGTGCCTGGACCCTCCCAAGGGACACGACCTACGAGCAGTACTTC.

The gene calls are TRBV28 and TRBJ2-1; D might be TRBD1 (5 bases). The CDR3 runs 13 residues. Germline CDR1 and CDR2: MDHEN and SYDVKM. V was trimmed by 6 bases and J by 5 bases, leaving 11 bases between them. This CDR3 reads CASRSSGNNEQFF. For the CDR3, the DNA is TGTGCCAGCAGGTCGTCAGGGAACAATGAGCAGTTCTTC. Supplemented by reference TRBV28 and TRBJ2-1, the full variable domain reads DVKVTQSSRYLVKRTGEKVFLECVQDMDHENMFWYRQDPGLGLRLIYFSYDVKMKEKGDIPEGYSVSREKKERFSLILESASTNQTSMYLCASRSSGNNEQFFGPGTRLTVL.

This clonotype has more than one count but fewer than ten. The V and J genes are TRBV20-1 and TRBJ1-2; D not certain. The V and J ends lost 3 bases and 3 bases respectively, with 8 bases between them. The CDR3 is 12 amino acids. Germline V gives CDR1 DFQATT, CDR2 SNEGSKA (reference sequence). The CDR3 nucleotides read TGCAGTGCTAGGTCCGGCGACTATGGCTACACCTTC. It is translated as CSARSGDYGYTF.

This clonotype has a handful of counts. The J gene is TRBJ2-1, the V gene TRBV27, with 8 positions matching TRBD2. Germline CDR1 and CDR2: MNHEY and SMNVEV (reference sequence). The CDR3 runs to 14 residues. V shed 6 bases, J shed 4 bases, and the junction held 5 bases outside the gene matches. CDR3 DNA: TGTGCCAGCAGCCGTAGCGGGGTTTACAATGAGCAGTTCTTC. This sequence encodes CASSRSGVYNEQFF.

There are many counts of this clonotype. In nucleotides, the CDR3 is TGTGCCAGCAGACATGGTGGGGCTAGACTGGTCTCCTACAATGAGCAGTTCTTC. Its translation is CASRHGGARLVSYNEQFF. The chain recombines TRBV7-3 with TRBJ2-1, with D perhaps TRBD1 (5 bases). This CDR3 region has 18 residues. Germline CDR1 is SGHTA and CDR2 is FQGTGA. V lost 6 bases and J 0 bases, leaving 21 bases between the germline ends.

The chain uses TRBV6-1 and TRBJ2-1; TRBD2 agrees at 11 bases. Germline values: CDR1 MNHNS, CDR2 SASEGT. The CDR3 runs 17 residues. V lost 6 bases to trimming and J lost 7 bases; unmatched junction nucleotides: 14. This CDR3 reads CASSPFLVSGRANEQFF. CDR3 coding DNA: TGTGCCAGCAGCCCTTTTTTGGTTAGCGGGAGGGCGAATGAGCAGTTCTTC.

The genes are TRBV19 and TRBJ1-2; D gene ambiguous. Per the germline V gene, CDR1 is LNHDA and CDR2 is SQIVND (reference sequence). The length of the CDR3 is 12 residues. Trimming removed 7 bases at V and 5 bases at J, with 11 bases between. The CDR3 coding sequence is TGTGCCAGTACCCCCCTCGGATATGGCTACACCTTC. Protein product: CASTPLGYGYTF.

The chain combines TRBV24-1 with TRBJ2-3; D might be TRBD2 (6 bases). Trimming cost V 7 bases and J 4 bases, with 11 bases left between them. Germline CDR1 and CDR2: KGHDR and SFDVKD. The CDR3 length is 13 residues. The CDR3 sequence is CATSDPGADTQYF. The CDR3 coding sequence is TGTGCCACCAGCGACCCGGGGGCAGATACGCAGTATTTT.

The rearrangement links TRBV24-1 to TRBJ2-1; possibly TRBD1 or TRBD2 for D (5 bases each). Germline assignment: CDR1 KGHDR and CDR2 SFDVKD. The CDR3 length is 12 residues. V was cut by 9 bases and J by 6 bases, with 11 bases left in between. In nucleotides, the CDR3 is TGTGCCACCGCTTCCGGGGCCAATGAGCAGTTCTTC. It yields the protein CATASGANEQFF.

The V call is TRBV7-3, the J call TRBJ2-1, with a weak D call TRBD2 (5 bases). Germline CDR1 and CDR2: SGHTA and FQGTGA. The CDR3 contains 17 residues. V was clipped by 5 bases and J by 10 bases, with 27 bases between them. CDR3 sequence reads: CASSAKALAVPGDEQFF. CDR3 DNA sequence: TGTGCCAGCAGCGCCAAGGCCCTAGCCGTGCCTGGCGACGAGCAGTTCTTC.

This chain connects TRBV11-1 to TRBJ2-1, with D maybe TRBD1 (5 bases). The CDR3 contains 12 residues. Trimming stripped 4 bases from V and 13 bases from J, with 14 bases between. Germline CDR1 and CDR2: SGHAT and FQDESV (reference sequence). The CDR3 DNA sequence: TGTGCCAGCAGCTCCGGGCCTAGGGGCCAGTTCTTC. Protein: CASSSGPRGQFF.